This passage covers 26 T cell receptor beta chains from one sample sequenced in a study of T cell responses to AZD1222 COVID-19 vaccine. Produced via immunoSEQ multiplex PCR; TCRdb's table is partial and in-frame only. The sample holds over 150,000 clones, around nine tenths seen once. The sample was peripheral blood, taken 28 days after the second AZD1222 dose. Receptor source: an adult who received the AZD1222 COVID-19 vaccine.

V usage is TRBV7-2 and J usage is TRBJ1-2; D is unresolved. CDR1 is SGHTA and CDR2 is FQGNSA in the germline V gene. Trimming removed 2 bases from V and 5 bases from J, with 9 bases in between. This CDR3 has 13 amino acids. CDR3 region: CASSLKAEYGYTF. CDR3 DNA sequence: TGTGCCAGCAGCTTAAAGGCGGAATATGGCTACACCTTC.

The V call is TRBV18, the J call TRBJ1-5; D is possibly TRBD1 (6 bases). The CDR3 is 15 amino acids. The V gene's germline CDR1 is KGHSH and CDR2 LQKENI. V lost 3 bases and J lost 3, with 12 bases in between. The CDR3: CASSPPGHPNQPQHF. Here the CDR3 DNA reads TGTGCCAGCTCACCGCCGGGACATCCCAATCAGCCCCAGCATTTT.

The chain has TRBV6-2 or TRBV6-3 and TRBJ2-3; tentative D call: TRBD2 (5 bases). From germline, CDR1 is MNHEY and CDR2 SVGEGT. V lost 2 bases, J lost 0 bases, and 21 bases lay in between. This CDR3 spans 19 amino acids. The DNA of the CDR3 is TGTGCCAGCAGTTACAGGGTCGGCCGGGAATACTCTAGCACAGATACGCAGTATTTT. Protein product: CASSYRVGREYSSTDTQYF.

The chain joins TRBV11-2 to TRBJ2-5; D gene ambiguous. V dropped 1 base and J dropped 5 bases, with 8 bases sitting between them. Germline-derived CDR1 and CDR2 are SGHAT and FQNNGV. The CDR3 loop spans 13 amino acids. CDR3 sequence (DNA): TGTGCCAGCAGCTTAGTCCAGTGGGAGACCCAGTACTTC. Encoded protein: CASSLVQWETQYF.

This clone was recorded only once. The chain links TRBV2 to TRBJ1-5, with 8 bases fitting TRBD1. The CDR3 spans 17 residues. CDR1 and CDR2 (germline): SNHLY, FYNNEI. J was trimmed by 5 bases and V by 5 bases; bases with no gene match: 14. In DNA form, the CDR3 reads TGTGCCAGCAGTACCCTTATGGCAGGGGGCCCGGATCAGCCCCAGCATTTT. Residues: CASSTLMAGGPDQPQHF.

This clone occurred a few times. V is TRBV2 and J is TRBJ2-7, with 7 positions matching TRBD1. V was clipped by 6 bases and J by 2 bases; unmatched bases: 7. CDR1 and CDR2 (germline): SNHLY, FYNNEI. The CDR3 sequence is 14 residues long. The CDR3: CASRSRDSPYEQYF. Written as DNA, the CDR3 is TGTGCCAGCAGATCACGGGACAGTCCCTACGAGCAGTACTTC.

The chain couples TRBV27 to TRBJ1-1, with D possibly being TRBD1 (6 bases). Trimming left V 6 bases short and J 10 bases short, with 15 bases between. This CDR3 region has 12 residues. The germline V gene has CDR1 MNHEY and CDR2 SMNVEV (reference sequence). For the CDR3, the DNA is TGTGCCAGCAGCTCCTCGGACAGCCTAGCTTTCTTT. Amino acid sequence: CASSSSDSLAFF.

The V and J genes are TRBV2 and TRBJ1-1; D uncertain. The length of the CDR3 is 14 residues. V lost 3 bases to trimming and J lost 4 bases, with 12 bases between them. The germline V gene encodes CDR1 SNHLY and CDR2 FYNNEI. The CDR3 DNA reads TGTGCCAGCAGTGATTACGGGGTCGGCACTGAAGCTTTCTTT. Translation: CASSDYGVGTEAFF.

The chain links TRBV21-1 to TRBJ2-1; the DNA was not compared with TRBD2, the D call given in the table. TRBV21-1 is marked as a pseudogene. The CDR3 has 20 residues. The CDR3 loop reads CASSKVGRGGAQSSYNEQFF. CDR3 in DNA: TGTGCCAGCAGCAAAGTTGGGCGTGGAGGGGCCCAAAGCTCCTACAATGAGCAGTTCTTC.

This clone was detected a few times. The V gene is TRBV6-5, the J gene TRBJ1-2; weak D call: TRBD1 (6 bases). Trimming left V 8 bases short and J 1 base short, with 14 bases between. Germline V gene data show CDR1 as MNHEY and CDR2 as SVGAGI. The CDR3 has 14 residues. The CDR3 sequence is CASREGGSNYGYTF. The DNA of the CDR3 is TGTGCCAGCCGGGAGGGGGGGAGTAACTATGGCTACACCTTC.

As to this clone: This specimen includes other DNA sequences encoding the same CDR3. The chain has TRBV2 and TRBJ2-7; maybe TRBD1 (6 bases). Germline CDR1 reads SNHLY; CDR2 reads FYNNEI. The germline V and J ends were trimmed by 6 bases and 1 base, with 10 bases remaining between them. The CDR3 consists of 13 residues. CDR3 sequence (DNA): TGTGCCAGCAGGGGGCAGGGGTCCTACGAGCAGTACTTC. It codes for CASRGQGSYEQYF. Together with reference TRBV2 and TRBJ2-7, the CDR3 gives the full variable domain: EPEVTQTPSHQVTQMGQEVILRCVPISNHLYFYWYRQILGQKVEFLVSFYNNEISEKSEIFDDQFSVERPDGSNFTLKIRSTKLEDSAMYFCASRGQGSYEQYFGPGTRLTVT.

J is TRBJ1-2 and V is TRBV6-5; D gene uncertain. Germline CDR1 and CDR2: MNHEY and SVGAGI. This CDR3 has 14 residues. Trimming took off 4 bases at V and 3 bases at J, with 12 bases between the two ends. For the CDR3, the DNA is TGTGCCAGCAGTTTCTCGGGAGAATACTATGGCTACACCTTC. Its translation is CASSFSGEYYGYTF.

This chain connects TRBV4-3 to TRBJ1-6, with a tentative D call TRBD1 (5 bases). Trimming removed 4 bases from V and 14 bases from J, with 15 bases in between. In germline, CDR1 is LGHNA, CDR2 YSLEER. The length of the CDR3 is 13 residues. In DNA form, the CDR3 reads TGCGCCAGCAGCCCGCCCGGTATAGGGGCCCTCCACTTT. This codes for CASSPPGIGALHF.

This sequence joins TRBV10-3 and TRBJ1-3; the D is unclear. Germline CDR1 reads ENHRY; CDR2 reads SYGVKD. V was shortened by 3 bases and J by 7 bases, with 4 bases between the two germline ends. The CDR3 spans 11 residues. The CDR3 reads CAISDGNTIYF. The CDR3 coding sequence is TGTGCCATCAGTGACGGCAACACCATATATTTT.

The rearrangement joins TRBV10-2 to TRBJ1-2, with 8 bases that match TRBD1. The CDR3 is made up of 12 amino acids. The V gene's germline CDR1 is WSHSY and CDR2 SAAADI. With V trimmed by 10 bases and J by 8 bases, 9 bases remained unmatched. CDR3 in DNA: TGCGCCACCAGGGGGCGGACAGGCGGCTACACCTTC. Protein product: CATRGRTGGYTF.

This clone was picked up one time. This chain connects TRBV7-9 to TRBJ2-3, with 7 nucleotides matching TRBD1. The CDR3 runs 14 residues. CDR1 SEHNR and CDR2 FQNEAQ come from the germline V gene (reference sequence). Unmatched junction bases numbered 9, after V lost 7 bases and J lost 5 bases. CDR3 nucleotide sequence: TGTGCCAGCATTATATCCAGGGGGATAGATACGCAGTATTTT. It specifies CASIISRGIDTQYF.

This sequence joins TRBV5-1 and TRBJ1-5; D uncertain. Between the trimmed V and J ends, which lost 0 bases and 7 bases, there was a span of 8 bases. The CDR3 spans 13 residues. Germline V lookup: CDR1 SGHRS, CDR2 YFSETQ. CDR3 in DNA: TGCGCCAGCAGCTTGGAGGGAAAACAGCCCCAGCATTTT. It codes for CASSLEGKQPQHF.

CDR3 in amino acids: CASSLALAGGSYEQYF. The DNA of the CDR3 is TGTGCCAGCAGCTTAGCACTAGCGGGGGGCTCCTACGAGCAGTACTTC. The chain joins TRBV7-8 to TRBJ2-7; TRBD2 matches 12 bases. CDR1 is SGHVS and CDR2 is FQNEAQ in the germline V gene. The CDR3 has 16 amino acids. The J segment lost 0 bases and the V segment lost 0 bases, leaving 0 bases of the junction unmatched.

The gene calls are TRBV6-6 and TRBJ1-5; possibly TRBD1 for D (6 bases). Germline CDR1 is MNHNY and CDR2 is SVGAGI (reference sequence). The CDR3 is 14 residues long. V lost 6 bases and J lost 6, with 15 bases in between. The CDR3 DNA follows: TGTGCCAGCAGCCTGACAGGTCCCGGTCAGCCCCAGCATTTT. Amino acid sequence: CASSLTGPGQPQHF.

This rearrangement joins TRBV5-6 to TRBJ1-2; D possibly corresponds to TRBD1 (5 bases). V lost 1 base and J lost 8, with 12 bases in between. The CDR3 totals 13 residues. Germline V gene sequence: CDR1 SGHDT, CDR2 YYEEEE. CDR3 protein: CASSLIPRGGYTF. In DNA form, the CDR3 reads TGTGCCAGCAGCTTGATCCCCCGGGGGGGCTACACCTTC.

This clone was observed a single time. The CDR3 sequence: CASTSPGFGTDTQYF. The CDR3 nucleotides read TGTGCCAGCACCTCCCCCGGGTTTGGCACAGATACGCAGTATTTT. This sequence joins TRBV6-5 and TRBJ2-3, with unresolved D. CDR1 MNHEY and CDR2 SVGAGI come from the germline V gene. The ends were cut back, 7 bases at V and 1 base at J, with 15 bases in the middle. The CDR3 extends over 15 amino acids.

V is TRBV4-3 and J is TRBJ2-2; TRBD2 matches 12 bases. J was trimmed by 6 bases and V by 0 bases; bases with no gene match: 11. The germline CDR1 and CDR2 sequences are LGHNA and YSLEER. The CDR3 sequence is 19 residues long. CDR3 DNA sequence: TGCGCCAGCAGCCAAGATCCGGGGCTAGCGGGGGGGGTGTCCGGGGAGCTGTTTTTT. Encoded protein: CASSQDPGLAGGVSGELFF.

The chain couples TRBV10-2 to TRBJ1-6, with D perhaps matching TRBD1 (5 bases). This CDR3 comprises 13 residues. V lost 10 bases and J lost 6, with 13 bases in between. Germline CDR1 WSHSY, CDR2 SAAADI. CDR3 bases: TGCGCCACCCGGGCAGGGCTTAATTCACCCCTCCACTTT. Translated, it gives CATRAGLNSPLHF.

The chain links TRBV7-9 to TRBJ2-7; 10 nucleotides line up with TRBD1. The CDR3 contains 14 residues. Per the germline V gene, CDR1 is SEHNR and CDR2 is FQNEAQ (reference sequence). V lost 7 bases, J lost 2 bases, and 5 bases stayed unmatched. CDR3: CASNDRGHTYEQYF. Written as DNA, the CDR3 is TGTGCCAGCAACGACAGGGGGCATACCTACGAGCAGTACTTC.

The chain uses TRBV9 and TRBJ2-2; TRBD1 agrees at 10 bases. Germline lookup yields CDR1 SGDLS and CDR2 YYNGEE. V gave up 3 bases and J gave up 0 bases; unmatched junction bases: 5. This CDR3 region has 17 residues. This CDR3 reads CASSGYGTGANTGELFF. The CDR3 DNA is TGTGCCAGCAGCGGGTACGGGACAGGGGCGAACACCGGGGAGCTGTTTTTT.

Concerning this clone itself: The junction differs from germline at one of its ends, possibly a read error. This chain joins TRBV27 and TRBJ1-5; 7 nucleotides match TRBD1. The CDR3 covers 14 residues. Looked up from germline, CDR1 is MNHEY and CDR2 is SMNVEV (reference sequence). CDR3 protein: CASSSTKTGTALDF. As DNA, the CDR3 is TGTGCCAGCAGTTCAACAAAGACAGGGACCGCCCTCGATTTT.